This T cell receptor (beta chain) was retrieved from a study of T cell repertoires in cytomegalovirus infection. The study's findings and limits: Identification of carriers of CMV plus the relevant HLA was achieved through cumulative public TCR beta family frequency.

This clonotype was detected many times. The antigen is not known. V was cut by 6 bases and J by 3 bases, with 15 bases left in between. The CDR3 is made up of 15 amino acids. In germline, CDR1 is SEHNR, CDR2 FQNEAQ (reference sequence). One entry per CDR3 protein results from TCRdb running MiXCR on the reads. The sample contains under 850,000 distinct CDR3 sequences, roughly a third of which appear only once. This TCR was sampled from a human donor in good health (CMV status not recorded). Some clones in this sample may be carry-over from other donors' samples. The sequences come from cultured PBMCs, collected from culture after CMV antigen stimulation. The chain carries TRBV7-9 and TRBJ2-1; the D gene could be TRBD1 or TRBD2 (5 bases each). The chain's CDR3 is CASSFTGGVYNEQFF. The CDR3, as DNA: TGTGCCAGCAGTTTTACAGGAGGTGTCTACAATGAGCAGTTCTTC. Full variable domain (rest looked up from reference TRBV7-9 and TRBJ2-1): DTGVSQNPRHKITKRGQNVTFRCDPISEHNRLYWYRQTLGQGPEFLTYFQNEAQLEKSRLLSDRFSAERPKGSFSTLEIQRTEQGDSAMYLCASSFTGGVYNEQFFGPGTRLTVL.